The 5 T cell receptor beta chains presented below share a single source sample, sequenced in a study of regulatory T cells in long-lasting Graves disease. For TCR beta, libraries came from iRepertoire HTBI primers and Arm-PCR of CDR3 regions. TCRdb reprocessed the multiplex PCR reads with MiXCR, giving one entry per CDR3 protein. The sample holds 530,000 or so distinct CDR3 sequences, about 13% seen once. Time point: newly diagnosed GD, antithyroid drugs for less than 3 months. PBMC-extracted RNA yielded the TCR library. The same specimen was also included in a second study, on T cells in Graves' hyperthyroidism and ophthalmopathy.

The specimen comprised peripheral blood mononuclear cells (PBMCs), sampled at new diagnosis, from a patient treated with antithyroid drugs. These receptors were collected from a man in his thirties or forties with Graves disease.

This clonotype turned up a few times. The chain uses TRBV30 and TRBJ1-1; no clear D gene. Trimming pared 4 bases from V and 0 bases from J, leaving 12 bases between. The CDR3 is 14 amino acids. In germline, CDR1 is GTSNPN, CDR2 SVGIG (reference sequence). This chain's CDR3 is CAWTTRTVNTEAFF. The CDR3 region has the DNA TGTGCCTGGACGACTCGGACTGTGAACACTGAAGCTTTCTTT.

The sample holds many counts of this clonotype. This CDR3 reads CAWNPSGTGVGYTF. In nucleotides, the CDR3 is TGTGCCTGGAACCCATCCGGGACAGGGGTTGGCTACACCTTC. The rearrangement joins TRBV30 to TRBJ1-2; 10 positions match TRBD1. J lost 7 bases, V lost 4 bases, and 9 bases had no gene match. The germline CDR1 and CDR2 sequences are GTSNPN and SVGIG (reference sequence). The CDR3 contains 14 residues.

A word on this clonotype: A much larger clone sits a single nucleotide away, making a read error possible. The chain couples TRBV9 to TRBJ2-7; TRBD1 matches at 7 bases. This CDR3 has 13 amino acids. V shed 0 bases, J shed 9 bases, and the junction held 6 bases outside the gene matches. The V gene's germline CDR1 is SGDLS and CDR2 YYNGEE. The CDR3 sequence is CASSVGGAGGQYF. The CDR3 DNA reads TGTGCCAGCAGCGTAGGAGGAGCAGGGGGGCAGTACTTC.

This clonotype was found once. The chain links TRBV20-1 to TRBJ1-5; D remains unclear. Trimming left V 5 bases short and J 0 bases short, with 11 bases between. The CDR3 has 14 amino acids. CDR1 and CDR2 (germline): DFQATT, SNEGSKA (reference sequence). The CDR3 DNA sequence: TGCAGTGCTTCGGGAGTTTATAGCAATCAGCCCCAGCATTTT. Translating it yields CSASGVYSNQPQHF.

The gene calls are TRBV5-1 and TRBJ1-2; 7 nucleotides align to TRBD1. The CDR3 is made up of 15 amino acids. The V gene's germline CDR1 is SGHRS and CDR2 YFSETQ. V shed 2 bases and J 2 bases; nucleotides not matched to a gene: 6. CDR3 coding DNA: TGCGCCAGCAGCTTTCTTCAGGGGGGGAACTATGGCTACACCTTC. This encodes CASSFLQGGNYGYTF.